These 29 T cell receptor beta chains share one sample of origin, sequenced in a study of cytomegalovirus exposure and HLA in healthy donors. Amplification used 60 Vbeta primers and 13 Jbeta primers. Method: immunoSEQ multiplex PCR; TCRdb's copy keeps in-frame clones and lacks some. The data show approximately 69,000 clones, approximately 74% seen once. Sequenced material: PBMCs. Source of these receptors: a woman between 25 and 40 years old in good health and CMV-seropositive.

This clone has a single count. V gene TRBV11-2 combines with J gene TRBJ2-5, with TRBD2 as a possible D gene (7 bases). V was trimmed by 5 bases and J by 6 bases, leaving 13 bases between them. The CDR3 has 13 residues. Germline lookup yields CDR1 SGHAT and CDR2 FQNNGV. The CDR3 nucleotides are TGTGCCAGCAGCGAGGGGGGGCGGAAGACCCAGTACTTC. Protein product: CASSEGGRKTQYF.

V gene TRBV5-1 combines with J gene TRBJ2-7; D is ambiguous. V lost 0 bases, J lost 5 bases, and 9 bases lay in between. The CDR3 has 13 amino acids. Germline V lookup: CDR1 SGHRS, CDR2 YFSETQ. CDR3 residues: CASSLALWHEQYF. CDR3 nucleotides: TGCGCCAGCAGCTTGGCCTTGTGGCACGAGCAGTACTTC.

The chain employs TRBV30 and TRBJ2-1, with 9 bases lining up with TRBD1. The junction had 5 bases not matched to a gene; V was cut back by 8 bases and J by 3 bases. This CDR3 comprises 13 residues. The germline gives CDR1 GTSNPN, CDR2 SVGIG (reference sequence). The CDR3 spells CAPRDRVYNEQFF. CDR3 in DNA: TGTGCCCCTAGGGACAGGGTCTACAATGAGCAGTTCTTC.

This clone was detected only a few times. V gene TRBV29-1 combines with J gene TRBJ1-2; perhaps TRBD1 as D (5 bases). The CDR3 contains 13 residues. Germline V gene sequence: CDR1 SQVTM, CDR2 ANQGSEA. Trimming left V 8 bases short and J 2 bases short, with 15 bases between. The CDR3 region has the DNA TGCAGCTTCCGGCCGGGACTCAACTATGGCTACACCTTC. It translates to CSFRPGLNYGYTF.

The rearrangement links TRBV13 to TRBJ2-1; 14 bases map to TRBD2. Germline V gene sequence: CDR1 PRHDT, CDR2 FYEKMQ (reference sequence). V lost 5 bases to trimming and J lost 7 bases; unmatched junction nucleotides: 7. This CDR3 has 16 residues. The DNA of the CDR3 is TGTGCCAGCAGCGTCCCGGGACTAGCGGGAGTTAATGAGCAGTTCTTC. This translates into CASSVPGLAGVNEQFF.

The chain recombines TRBV5-6 with TRBJ1-1; TRBD1 matches at 7 bases. The length of the CDR3 is 15 residues. V gave up 3 bases and J gave up 0 bases; unmatched junction bases: 5. Germline CDR1 reads SGHDT; CDR2 reads YYEEEE. This CDR3 reads CASSSGTVMNTEAFF. CDR3 coding DNA: TGTGCCAGCAGCTCGGGGACAGTAATGAACACTGAAGCTTTCTTT.

V usage is TRBV28 and J usage is TRBJ1-5; 9 nucleotides match TRBD1. The germline gives CDR1 MDHEN, CDR2 SYDVKM. The trim removed 6 bases at V and 6 bases at J, leaving 3 bases unmatched. This CDR3 comprises 13 residues. As DNA, the CDR3 is TGTGCCAGCAGACAGGGGGCAAGTCAGCCCCAGCATTTT. It is translated as CASRQGASQPQHF.

This sequence joins TRBV28 and TRBJ2-3; possible D gene TRBD2, 6 bases. This CDR3 has 15 residues. CDR1 is MDHEN, CDR2 SYDVKM, per germline. Between the trimmed V and J ends, which lost 3 bases and 3 bases, there was a span of 13 bases. This CDR3 is CASSLGGTGTDTQYF. As DNA, the CDR3 is TGTGCCAGCAGTTTGGGGGGAACTGGTACAGATACGCAGTATTTT.

The chain uses TRBV9 and TRBJ1-5; 7 bases fit TRBD1. V was pared by 0 bases and J by 3 bases, with 3 bases of the junction left unmatched. Germline lookup yields CDR1 SGDLS and CDR2 YYNGEE. The CDR3 loop spans 15 amino acids. CDR3 DNA: TGTGCCAGCAGCGTAGGACAGGGACCCAATCAGCCCCAGCATTTT. This encodes CASSVGQGPNQPQHF. The full variable domain, rest sourced from reference TRBV9 and TRBJ1-5, is DSGVTQTPKHLITATGQRVTLRCSPRSGDLSVYWYQQSLDQGLQFLIQYYNGEERAKGNILERFSAQQFPDLHSELNLSSLELGDSALYFCASSVGQGPNQPQHFGDGTRLSIL.

The chain is built from TRBV27 and TRBJ2-7; 8 bases agree with TRBD2. Per the germline V gene, CDR1 is MNHEY and CDR2 is SMNVEV (reference sequence). There are 14 residues in the CDR3. The V and J ends lost 3 bases and 1 base, in that order; junction bases with no gene match: 2. The CDR3 DNA reads TGTGCCAGCAGTTTGGGGACTAGTTCCTACGAGCAGTACTTC. It yields the protein CASSLGTSSYEQYF.

The V gene is TRBV19, the J gene TRBJ1-5; 8 bases map to TRBD1. CDR1 and CDR2 from the germline V gene are LNHDA and SQIVND (reference sequence). V was pared by 3 bases and J by 5 bases, with 3 bases of the junction left unmatched. The CDR3 is 14 residues long. Written as DNA, the CDR3 is TGTGCCAGTAGTATTTGGGGACAGGATCAGCCCCAGCATTTT. This sequence encodes CASSIWGQDQPQHF.

The genes are TRBV5-3 and TRBJ2-3; tentatively, D is TRBD2 (6 bases). TRBV5-3 is classed as an ORF, of uncertain function. The ends were cut back, 10 bases at V and 1 base at J, with 16 bases in the middle. This CDR3 has 14 amino acids. This CDR3 is CAPLTERGTDTQYF. The CDR3 nucleotides read TGTGCCCCTCTCACGGAGCGGGGCACAGATACGCAGTATTTT.

This clone was detected once. The gene calls are TRBV5-1 and TRBJ1-2, with a tentative D call TRBD1 (6 bases). The V and J ends lost 4 bases and 5 bases respectively, with 12 bases between them. CDR1 is SGHRS and CDR2 is YFSETQ in the germline V gene. This CDR3 has 13 amino acids. The CDR3 coding sequence is TGCGCCAGCAGCGATAGAGGGACATATGGCTACACCTTC. Residues: CASSDRGTYGYTF. The full variable domain, in which reference TRBV5-1 and TRBJ1-2 provide the parts outside the CDR3, is KAGVTQTPRYLIKTRGQQVTLSCSPISGHRSVSWYQQTPGQGLQFLFEYFSETQRNKGNFPGRFSGRQFSNSRSEMNVSTLELGDSALYLCASSDRGTYGYTFGSGTRLTVV.

The J gene is TRBJ2-3, the V gene TRBV29-1; 7 bases fit TRBD2. Trimming took 6 bases from V and 1 from J; bases not matched to a gene: 10. This CDR3 is 15 amino acids long. The germline gives CDR1 SQVTM, CDR2 ANQGSEA. CDR3 sequence reads: CSVDRREAGTDTQYF. In DNA, the CDR3 is TGCAGCGTCGACAGACGGGAGGCGGGCACAGATACGCAGTATTTT.

On this clone: The junction departs from the called germline gene at one end, perhaps through a read error. J is TRBJ2-5 and V is TRBV7-7, with 11 bases that match TRBD2. The germline V gene has CDR1 SSHAT and CDR2 FNYEAQ (reference sequence). The CDR3 is 15 amino acids. CDR3 nucleotide sequence: TGTGCTAGCAGCTTGGGGACTAGCGGCCAAGAGACCCAGTACTTC. It yields the protein CASSLGTSGQETQYF.

This chain connects TRBV28 to TRBJ1-1; D is undetermined. The CDR3 sequence is 13 residues long. From germline, CDR1 is MDHEN and CDR2 SYDVKM. V lost 5 bases and J 1 base, leaving 8 bases between the germline ends. The CDR3 loop reads CASSRRQNTEAFF. The CDR3 nucleotides read TGTGCCAGCAGTCGAAGACAGAACACTGAAGCTTTCTTT.

This clone was observed a single time. The chain links TRBV30 to TRBJ1-1; 7 bases fit TRBD1. The V and J ends lost 3 bases and 0 bases, in that order; junction bases with no gene match: 19. This CDR3 contains 19 residues. Germline V gives CDR1 GTSNPN, CDR2 SVGIG (reference sequence). The CDR3 spells CAWSPRGAGGIGMNTEAFF. Written as DNA, the CDR3 is TGTGCCTGGAGCCCAAGGGGTGCAGGGGGAATCGGGATGAACACTGAAGCTTTCTTT.

The V gene is TRBV29-1, the J gene TRBJ2-1, with D hard to call. Trimming stripped 4 bases from V and 3 bases from J, with 7 bases between. This CDR3 region has 12 residues. Germline-derived CDR1 and CDR2 are SQVTM and ANQGSEA. The CDR3 is CSVVRNYNEQFF. The CDR3, as DNA: TGCAGCGTTGTGCGTAACTACAATGAGCAGTTCTTC.

The chain couples TRBV2 to TRBJ1-1; D is perhaps TRBD1 (6 bases). There are 13 residues in the CDR3. V was clipped by 7 bases and J by 1 base, with 10 bases between them. Germline-derived CDR1 and CDR2 are SNHLY and FYNNEI. The chain's CDR3 is CASTIGGNTEAFF. The CDR3 nucleotides read TGTGCCAGCACCATAGGGGGGAACACTGAAGCTTTCTTT.

As for this clone: The junction departs from germline at one end; a sequencing error may be responsible. V and J are TRBV7-7 and TRBJ2-3; D is perhaps TRBD1 (6 bases). The CDR3 runs to 15 residues. Germline loops: CDR1 SSHAT, CDR2 FNYEAQ (reference sequence). CDR3 loop: CASSAGVVGEDTQYF. The CDR3 DNA sequence: TGTGCTAGCAGCGCAGGGGTTGTCGGCGAAGATACGCAGTATTTT.

The chain employs TRBV11-2 and TRBJ1-2; a weak D match, TRBD1 (5 bases). Germline loops: CDR1 SGHAT, CDR2 FQNNGV. The V end lost 5 bases, the J end lost 11 bases, and 18 bases lay between the germline ends. This CDR3 has 13 residues. The CDR3 bases are TGTGCCAGCAGCACGGGACTCGCGGGGTGGTACACCTTC. Translation gives CASSTGLAGWYTF.

The J gene is TRBJ1-2, the V gene TRBV4-1; 8 bases align to TRBD1. With 0 bases clipped from V and 4 bases from J, the junction kept 4 bases outside the gene matches. From germline, CDR1 is MGHRA and CDR2 YSYEKL. This CDR3 is 15 amino acids long. CDR3 sequence: CASSQDRDRSYGYTF. CDR3 coding DNA: TGCGCCAGCAGCCAAGACCGGGACAGGAGCTATGGCTACACCTTC.

This chain uses TRBV29-1 with TRBJ2-3, with D perhaps TRBD2 (6 bases). Trimming pared 3 bases from V and 1 base from J, leaving 11 bases between. In germline, CDR1 is SQVTM, CDR2 ANQGSEA. The CDR3 has 14 residues. CDR3: CSVDKSGGTDTQYF. As DNA, the CDR3 is TGCAGCGTTGATAAGTCGGGGGGCACAGATACGCAGTATTTT.

The J gene is TRBJ2-1, the V gene TRBV6-6, with 9 bases aligning to TRBD2. CDR3 length equals 15 residues. With 6 bases clipped from V and 2 bases from J, the junction kept 5 bases outside the gene matches. Per the germline V gene, CDR1 is MNHNY and CDR2 is SVGAGI (reference sequence). The CDR3 nucleotides read TGTGCCAGCAGACCCCTAGCGGGACCCTACAATGAGCAGTTCTTC. Its translation: CASRPLAGPYNEQFF.

This rearrangement joins TRBV30 to TRBJ1-1, with D perhaps matching TRBD1 (5 bases). The CDR3 extends over 10 amino acids. V was clipped by 2 bases and J by 8 bases, with 6 bases between them. The germline CDR1 and CDR2 sequences are GTSNPN and SVGIG (reference sequence). The CDR3: CAWSRGEAFF. The CDR3 DNA follows: TGTGCCTGGAGTCGGGGGGAAGCTTTCTTT.

The V gene is TRBV15, the J gene TRBJ2-6, with TRBD1 matching 7 bases. The CDR3 covers 14 residues. Germline CDR1 is LNHNV and CDR2 is YYDKDF (reference sequence). Trimming removed 4 bases from V and 13 bases from J; junction bases left unmatched: 10. CDR3 DNA: TGTGCCACCAGCACCCGGGACAGTCATAGGGTCCTGACTTTC. Its protein product is CATSTRDSHRVLTF. The whole variable domain, remainder taken from reference TRBV15 and TRBJ2-6, is DAMVIQNPRYQVTQFGKPVTLSCSQTLNHNVMYWYQQKSSQAPKLLFHYYDKDFNNEADTPDNFQSRRPNTSFCFLDIRSPGLGDTAMYLCATSTRDSHRVLTFGAGSRLTVL.

This clone was seen more than once but under ten times. This rearrangement joins TRBV4-1 to TRBJ2-5; TRBD2 matches at 13 bases. V dropped 7 bases and J dropped 2; count of bases not matched to a gene: 4. The CDR3 has 15 residues. Germline assignment: CDR1 MGHRA and CDR2 YSYEKL. The DNA of the CDR3 is TGCGCCAGCAACGTGGGACTAGCGGGACAAGAGACCCAGTACTTC. Translated: CASNVGLAGQETQYF.

V usage is TRBV6-6 and J usage is TRBJ2-1; no firm D call. Trimming cost V 5 bases and J 0 bases, with 8 bases left between them. The CDR3 consists of 14 residues. CDR1 is MNHNY and CDR2 is SVGAGI in the germline V gene (reference sequence). This chain's CDR3 is CASSKYRSYNEQFF. The DNA of the CDR3 is TGTGCCAGCAGTAAATATCGCTCCTACAATGAGCAGTTCTTC.

This clone was counted between two and nine times. The J gene is TRBJ1-1, the V gene TRBV19; TRBD1 agrees at 7 bases. The CDR3 has 16 residues. Germline CDR1 and CDR2: LNHDA and SQIVND (reference sequence). V lost 4 bases to trimming and J lost 0 bases; unmatched junction nucleotides: 8. The DNA for the CDR3 is TGTGCCAGTAGTACCACTGGGACAGTTATGAACACTGAAGCTTTCTTT. Protein product: CASSTTGTVMNTEAFF.